A single sample gave rise to the 18 T cell receptor beta chains below, sequenced in a study of blood T cell repertoires in COVID-19. Produced via immunoSEQ multiplex PCR; TCRdb's table is partial and in-frame only. The sample records under 200,000 clones, around 87% being singletons. The sequencing input was PBMCs or T cells enriched from blood (not recorded which). These receptors originate from a woman in her forties or fifties who had recovered from COVID-19.

V and J are TRBV6-5 and TRBJ2-7, with D maybe TRBD2 (6 bases). Trimming removed 6 bases at V and 6 bases at J, with 18 bases between. CDR1 and CDR2 (germline): MNHEY, SVGAGI. This CDR3 contains 14 residues. DNA of the CDR3: TGTGCCAGCAGCCCGGGACTGAGTACGGCCGAGCAGTACTTC. Protein: CASSPGLSTAEQYF.

The chain uses TRBV15 and TRBJ1-1; D remains unclear. Germline V gene lookup returns CDR1 LNHNV and CDR2 YYDKDF (reference sequence). The CDR3 is 12 amino acids. V was pared by 3 bases and J by 5 bases, with 7 bases between. The CDR3 is CATSSRGTEAFF. The CDR3 coding sequence is TGTGCCACCAGCAGCCGAGGGACTGAAGCTTTCTTT.

Only one count was recorded for this clone. This chain links TRBV27 with TRBJ1-6; 7 nucleotides agree with TRBD1. After removal of 6 bases from V and 10 bases from J, the junction contained 9 bases not matched to a gene. The CDR3 sequence is 14 residues long. Germline lookup yields CDR1 MNHEY and CDR2 SMNVEV (reference sequence). The CDR3 bases are TGTGCCAGCAGCCCGACAGGGATACGATCACCCCTCCACTTT. It yields the protein CASSPTGIRSPLHF.

V usage is TRBV19 and J usage is TRBJ1-2; 12 positions match TRBD1. V trimming: 8 bases; J trimming: 6 bases; junction bases outside the gene matches: 4. The CDR3 spans 13 residues. CDR1 LNHDA and CDR2 SQIVND come from the germline V gene (reference sequence). CDR3 nucleotide sequence: TGTGCCAGTCGGGACAGGGGGCATCATGGCTACACCTTC. Residues: CASRDRGHHGYTF.

The chain employs TRBV7-2 and TRBJ2-5, with TRBD2 matching over 10 bases. The V gene's germline CDR1 is SGHTA and CDR2 FQGNSA. With 6 bases clipped from V and 2 bases from J, the junction kept 9 bases outside the gene matches. The CDR3 contains 16 residues. CDR3 bases: TGTGCCAGCAGACCATCTAGCGGGGGACGACAAGAGACCCAGTACTTC. It specifies CASRPSSGGRQETQYF.

The CDR3 sequence: CASSTTAAAYTGELFF. DNA of the CDR3: TGTGCCAGTAGTACCACCGCGGCGGCATACACCGGGGAGCTGTTTTTT. The chain combines TRBV19 with TRBJ2-2; D unclear. The CDR3 has 16 amino acids. Germline loops: CDR1 LNHDA, CDR2 SQIVND (reference sequence). V lost 4 bases, J lost 3 bases, and 15 bases lay in between.

The chain carries TRBV6-5 and TRBJ1-2, with TRBD1 as a possible D gene (6 bases). CDR1 MNHEY and CDR2 SVGAGI come from the germline V gene. CDR3 length: 13 amino acids. Trimming removed 5 bases from V and 3 bases from J, with 10 bases in between. This CDR3 reads CASSTGMDYGYTF. CDR3 nucleotide sequence: TGTGCCAGCAGTACAGGGATGGACTATGGCTACACCTTC.

This chain joins TRBV15 and TRBJ1-1; maybe TRBD1 (5 bases). CDR1 is LNHNV, CDR2 YYDKDF, per germline (reference sequence). V lost 4 bases, J lost 4 bases, and 16 bases lay in between. The CDR3 has 15 amino acids. The CDR3 DNA sequence: TGTGCCACCAGCATACCGCGGGGCGGGAGCACTGAAGCTTTCTTT. This translates into CATSIPRGGSTEAFF.

This sequence joins TRBV5-4 and TRBJ1-2, with 10 nucleotides matching TRBD1. Germline V gene data show CDR1 as SGHNT and CDR2 as YYREEE (reference sequence). The trim removed 4 bases at V and 8 bases at J, leaving 8 bases unmatched. The CDR3 extends over 14 amino acids. The CDR3 region has the DNA TGTGCCAGCAGCCGGGACAGGGGACGCGTCGGCTACACCTTC. Its translation is CASSRDRGRVGYTF.

The chain joins TRBV18 to TRBJ1-1, with D tentatively TRBD1 (6 bases). The V end lost 3 bases, the J end lost 4 bases, and 15 bases lay between the germline ends. Per the germline V gene, CDR1 is KGHSH and CDR2 is LQKENI. This CDR3 contains 15 residues. The CDR3 sequence: CASSPQGPSGTEAFF. The CDR3 bases are TGTGCCAGCTCACCCCAGGGGCCCTCGGGCACTGAAGCTTTCTTT.

This sequence joins TRBV30 and TRBJ2-4; 7 nucleotides line up with TRBD2. With V trimmed by 2 bases and J by 4 bases, 2 bases remained unmatched. Germline V lookup: CDR1 GTSNPN, CDR2 SVGIG (reference sequence). This CDR3 region has 13 residues. The CDR3 region is CAWSWGGKNIQYF. The CDR3 nucleotides are TGTGCCTGGAGTTGGGGGGGAAAAAACATTCAGTACTTC.

This chain connects TRBV6-5 to TRBJ2-5, with TRBD2 as a possible D gene (5 bases). The CDR3 runs to 13 residues. CDR1 MNHEY and CDR2 SVGAGI come from the germline V gene. Trimming left V 2 bases short and J 9 bases short, with 13 bases between. CDR3 protein: CASSYRAARAQYF. CDR3 nucleotides: TGTGCCAGCAGTTACAGGGCCGCGAGGGCCCAGTACTTC.

The rearrangement links TRBV5-6 to TRBJ1-2; 10 nucleotides match TRBD1. The germline gives CDR1 SGHDT, CDR2 YYEEEE. CDR3 length: 13 residues. Trimming cost V 0 bases and J 7 bases; bases outside gene matches: 0. The CDR3 region is CASSLGQGAGYTF. The CDR3 nucleotides are TGTGCCAGCAGCTTGGGACAGGGGGCTGGCTACACCTTC. Together with reference TRBV5-6 and TRBJ1-2, the CDR3 gives the full variable domain: DAGVTQSPTHLIKTRGQQVTLRCSPKSGHDTVSWYQQALGQGPQFIFQYYEEEERQRGNFPDRFSGHQFPNYSSELNVNALLLGDSALYLCASSLGQGAGYTFGSGTRLTVV.

CDR3 amino acids: CAATRGANYGYTF. The CDR3 DNA sequence: TGTGCCGCAACCAGGGGCGCTAACTATGGCTACACCTTC. The V call is TRBV6-5, the J call TRBJ1-2, with a weak D call TRBD1 (6 bases). This CDR3 is built from 13 residues. Germline CDR1 and CDR2: MNHEY and SVGAGI. Trimming stripped 11 bases from V and 0 bases from J, with 13 bases between.

The J gene is TRBJ2-3, the V gene TRBV4-2; 11 nucleotides agree with TRBD2. The V gene end was trimmed by 5 bases and the J gene end by 0 bases; junction bases not matched to a gene: 4. CDR3 length: 16 residues. The germline gives CDR1 LGHNA, CDR2 YNFKEQ. This chain's CDR3 is CASSTRTSGSTDTQYF. For the CDR3, the DNA is TGTGCCAGCAGCACCCGGACTAGCGGGAGCACAGATACGCAGTATTTT.

The rearrangement uses TRBV7-8 and TRBJ2-6; TRBD2 agrees at 7 bases. J lost 2 bases, V lost 5 bases, and 6 bases had no gene match. The CDR3 is 16 amino acids. CDR1 SGHVS and CDR2 FQNEAQ come from the germline V gene. The CDR3 region is CASSPNGGTGANVLTF. CDR3 coding DNA: TGTGCCAGCAGCCCCAACGGGGGGACTGGGGCCAACGTCCTGACTTTC. The entire variable domain, with the rest obtained from reference TRBV7-8 and TRBJ2-6, is as follows: GAGVSQSPRYKVAKRGQDVALRCDPISGHVSLFWYQQALGQGPEFLTYFQNEAQLDKSGLPSDRFFAERPEGSVSTLKIQRTQQEDSAVYLCASSPNGGTGANVLTFGAGSRLTVL.

The CDR3 DNA reads TGCGCCAGCAGCCAGACAGGGGGAACTCGCGAGCAGTACTTC. Protein: CASSQTGGTREQYF. The V and J genes are TRBV5-1 and TRBJ2-7; 9 bases are a match to TRBD1. Germline-derived CDR1 and CDR2 are SGHRS and YFSETQ. The ends lost 4 bases at V and 6 bases at J; junction bases unmatched: 8. The CDR3 has 14 residues.

This chain joins TRBV29-1 and TRBJ1-1; D is perhaps TRBD1 (6 bases). The V end lost 6 bases, the J end lost 5 bases, and 19 bases lay between the germline ends. The CDR3 contains 14 residues. Germline V gene lookup returns CDR1 SQVTM and CDR2 ANQGSEA. The CDR3 reads CSVSIDTGWTEAFF. As DNA, the CDR3 is TGCAGCGTCTCAATCGACACAGGGTGGACTGAAGCTTTCTTT.